This T cell receptor beta chain was observed in a study of cytomegalovirus exposure and HLA in healthy donors. Study-wide results and limits: A later analysis found that most CMV-associated TCR beta chains appeared HLA-restricted.

PCR employed 60 Vbeta and 13 Jbeta primers. Clones were read by immunoSEQ multiplex PCR, and TCRdb kept only the in-frame ones, dropping some. Of under 200,000 clones in the sample, about 81% were seen once. Comment on this clone: Its antigen is unknown.

The TCR sequence derives from a girl aged 2 to 10 in good health and CMV-seropositive. Sequencing input: PBMCs.

CDR3 in DNA: TGTGCCAGTAGTAGACTATGGGTTAATGAGCAGTTCTTC. Its translation is CASSRLWVNEQFF. This sequence joins TRBV19 and TRBJ2-1, with D possibly being TRBD2 (5 bases). Deletions cut 4 bases from V and 7 bases from J, with 11 bases between. Germline V CDR1 and CDR2: LNHDA, SQIVND (reference sequence). The CDR3 is 13 residues long.